This T cell receptor beta chain was recovered during a study of T-cell memory formation after mild COVID-19. The V gene's germline CDR1 is SGHVS and CDR2 FQNEAQ. V gave up 5 bases and J gave up 1 base, with 15 bases separating them. The length of the CDR3 is 15 residues. Sample barcodes and UMIs were carried by the TCR alpha and TCR beta cDNA libraries that 5'RACE generated with constant-segment primers. A single record per CDR3 protein comes from TCRdb applying MiXCR to the 5' RACE reads. The repertoire holds hundreds of thousands of distinct CDR3 sequences, with roughly 15% as singletons. This clonotype was found a few times. The target antigen is unknown. Findings of the study overall: Memory cells collected pre-infection included some clones that later responded, suggesting cross-reactive memory joined. Nothing confirmed that second-wave clones peaking on day 37 were specific for SARS-CoV-2. CD4/CD8 balance held among clones contracting day 15 to 85, and later expanders leaned CD4+.

The sample comprised PBMCs or a T cell subset sorted from them (not recorded which). J is TRBJ2-7 and V is TRBV7-8, with D hard to call. This receptor was taken from a man younger than 35 who had mild COVID-19 (a few samples of this study predate the infection). Cell type and time point are not known. The CDR3 DNA follows: TGTGCCAGCAGCCTTTATCAGGCTAGGTCCTACGAGCAGTACGTC. Amino acid sequence: CASSLYQARSYEQYV.